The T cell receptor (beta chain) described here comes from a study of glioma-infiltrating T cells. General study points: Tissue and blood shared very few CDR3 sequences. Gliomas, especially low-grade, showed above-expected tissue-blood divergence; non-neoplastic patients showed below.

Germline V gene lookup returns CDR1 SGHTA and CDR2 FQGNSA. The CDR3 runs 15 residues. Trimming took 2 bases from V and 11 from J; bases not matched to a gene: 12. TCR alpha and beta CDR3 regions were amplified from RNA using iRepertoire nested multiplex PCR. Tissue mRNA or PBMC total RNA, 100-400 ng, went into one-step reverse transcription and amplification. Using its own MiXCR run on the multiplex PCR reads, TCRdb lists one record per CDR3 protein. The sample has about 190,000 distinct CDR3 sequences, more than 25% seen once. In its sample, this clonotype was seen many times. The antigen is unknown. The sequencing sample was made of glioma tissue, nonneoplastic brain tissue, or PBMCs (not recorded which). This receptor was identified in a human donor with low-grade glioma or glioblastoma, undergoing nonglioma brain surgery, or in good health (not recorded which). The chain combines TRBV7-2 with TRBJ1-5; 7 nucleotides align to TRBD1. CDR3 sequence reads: CASSLNRGPSETQHF. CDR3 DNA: TGTGCCAGCAGCTTAAACAGGGGCCCGTCCGAGACCCAGCATTTT.